This TCR beta chain was retrieved from a study of patients and donors after allogeneic stem cell transplantation. TCRdb fed the RT-PCR reads into MiXCR, producing one record per CDR3 protein. The repertoire consists of over 2,000 distinct CDR3 sequences, with about 30% occurring once and the leading ten covering 16%. The CDR3 consists of 11 residues. Trimming left V 5 bases short and J 5 bases short, with 7 bases between. CDR1 is DFQATT, CDR2 SNEGSKA, per germline (reference sequence). Source material: blood, either unsorted or a sorted T cell fraction (not recorded which). The receptor was derived from a human donor who was either an allogeneic HSCT recipient or a stem cell or donor lymphocyte infusion donor (not recorded which). It is not recorded whose cells these are; they may come from a transplant donor. The V gene is TRBV20-1, the J gene TRBJ2-4; tentative D call: TRBD1 (5 bases). In DNA, the CDR3 is TGCAGTGCTTTCAGGGAAAACATTCAGTACTTC. Translated: CSAFRENIQYF.